This TCR beta chain appears in the sequencing data of a study of CXCR3-negative and CXCR3-positive naive CD8 T cells. 5' RACE with UMI labels generated the TRB cDNA libraries. From the 5' RACE reads, TCRdb lists one entry per CDR3 protein and no DNA. Seen in this sample are 150,000 or so distinct CDR3 sequences; the ten most common clones hold approximately 0.5%. The CDR3 loop spans 12 amino acids. Germline assignment: CDR1 SEHNR and CDR2 FQNEAQ (reference sequence). V gene TRBV7-9 combines with J gene TRBJ2-7. The sequenced sample consisted of naive CXCR3- CD8+ T cells from blood. Stated subset: CD45RO-CCR7+CD27+CD95- naive CD8+ T cells lacking CXCR3 (TNR3-). The receptor was isolated from a human donor in good health. Some clones in this sample may be carry-over from other donors' samples. The CDR3 is CASTRDYYEQYF.